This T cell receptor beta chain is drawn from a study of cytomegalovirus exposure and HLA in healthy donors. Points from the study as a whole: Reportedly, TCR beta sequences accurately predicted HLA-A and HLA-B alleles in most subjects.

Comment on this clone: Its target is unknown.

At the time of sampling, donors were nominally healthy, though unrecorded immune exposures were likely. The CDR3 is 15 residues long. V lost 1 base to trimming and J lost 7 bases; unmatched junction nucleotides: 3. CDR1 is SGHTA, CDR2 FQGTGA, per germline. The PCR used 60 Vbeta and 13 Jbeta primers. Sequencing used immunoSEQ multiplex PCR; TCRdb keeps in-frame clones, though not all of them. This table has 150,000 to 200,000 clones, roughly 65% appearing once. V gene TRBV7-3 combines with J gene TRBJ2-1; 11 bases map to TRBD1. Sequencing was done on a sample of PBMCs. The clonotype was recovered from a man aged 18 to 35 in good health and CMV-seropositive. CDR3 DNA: TGTGCCAGCAGCTTAAGGACAGGGGGCAGAAATGAGCAGTTCTTC. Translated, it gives CASSLRTGGRNEQFF.